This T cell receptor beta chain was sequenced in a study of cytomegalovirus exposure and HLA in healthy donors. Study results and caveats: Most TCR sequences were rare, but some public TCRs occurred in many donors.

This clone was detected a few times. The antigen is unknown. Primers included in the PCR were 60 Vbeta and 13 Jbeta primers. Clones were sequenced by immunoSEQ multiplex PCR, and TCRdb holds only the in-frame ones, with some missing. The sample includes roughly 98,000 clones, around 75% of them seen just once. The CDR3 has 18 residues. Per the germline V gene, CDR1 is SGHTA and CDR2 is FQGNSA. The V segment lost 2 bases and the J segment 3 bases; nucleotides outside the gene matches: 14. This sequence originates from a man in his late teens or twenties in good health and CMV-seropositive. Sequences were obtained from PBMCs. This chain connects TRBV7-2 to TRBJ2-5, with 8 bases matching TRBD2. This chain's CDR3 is CASSLRTSSGRRKETQYF. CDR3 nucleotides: TGTGCCAGCAGCTTACGGACTAGCTCTGGTCGTCGAAAAGAGACCCAGTACTTC. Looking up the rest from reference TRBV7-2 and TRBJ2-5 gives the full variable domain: GAGVSQSPSNKVTEKGKDVELRCDPISGHTALYWYRQSLGQGLEFLIYFQGNSAPDKSGLPSDRFSAERTGGSVSTLTIQRTQQEDSAVYLCASSLRTSSGRRKETQYFGPGTRLLVL.